This entry is about one T cell receptor beta chain. This sample was included in a study of OX40 agonist ivuxolimab in advanced cancers. Measured with immunoSEQ multiplex PCR; TCRdb has only the in-frame clones, and not every one. The sample lists around 74,000 clones; about 90% were seen once. This TCR was recovered from an adult with an advanced solid tumor such as melanoma, head and neck, liver or kidney cancer. Here the sequenced sample was CD4+ or CD8+ T cells sorted from blood, taken in a trial of the OX40 agonist ivuxolimab.

The CDR3: CASSSPLEGGGDTQYF. CDR3 nucleotides: TGTGCCAGCAGCTCCCCCTTGGAGGGGGGAGGGGATACGCAGTATTTT. The rearrangement joins TRBV7-6 to TRBJ2-3; perhaps TRBD2 as D (7 bases). Trimming took 4 bases from V and 6 from J, leaving 20 bases between them. This CDR3 has 16 amino acids. From germline, CDR1 is SGHVS and CDR2 FNYEAQ. Together with reference TRBV7-6 and TRBJ2-3, the CDR3 gives the full variable domain: GAGVSQSPRYKVTKRGQDVALRCDPISGHVSLYWYRQALGQGPEFLTYFNYEAQQDKSGLPNDRFSAERPEGSISTLTIQRTEQRDSAMYRCASSSPLEGGGDTQYFGPGTRLTVL.